This T cell receptor beta chain was obtained from a study of CD4 T cells in relation to SARS-CoV-2 and coronaviruses. About the study: TCR beta CDR3s were sequenced after approximately 9-day antigen culture of PBMCs.

To note about this clone: Its antigen remains unidentified.

General study results and limits: Crossreactivity was assessed only for spike protein, not other viral proteins.

Here immunoSEQ multiplex PCR was the method, and the copy in TCRdb shows in-frame clones only, minus some. The table includes 41,000 or so clones, approximately 81% detected once. The CDR3 sequence is 13 residues long. V lost 0 bases and J 4 bases, leaving 6 bases between the germline ends. CDR1 is KGHSH and CDR2 is LQKENI in the germline V gene. This sequence originates from an adult with COVID-19. Sequenced material: naive CD4+ T cells from PBMCs, cultured in vitro. Subset indicated: naive CD4+ T cells isolated by negative enrichment. The V and J genes are TRBV18 and TRBJ2-5; D gene unclear. The CDR3 reads CASSPPGRETQYF. Here the CDR3 DNA reads TGTGCCAGCTCACCACCAGGGCGAGAGACCCAGTACTTC.